This entry is about one T cell receptor beta chain. As yet, its antigen is unknown. The source of the sample is a study of T cell repertoires in cytomegalovirus infection. As for the study in general: Signatures in public TCR beta sequences pointed to both CMV infection and matching HLA type.

TCRdb re-derived calls from the reads in MiXCR, one entry per CDR3 protein. The sample records tens of thousands of distinct CDR3 sequences, under 30% being singletons. Trimming shortened V by 1 base and J by 2 bases, and 8 bases separated the two germline ends. From germline, CDR1 is LGHDT and CDR2 YNNKEL (reference sequence). The CDR3 totals 15 residues. This specimen consisted of CD8+ T cells from cultured PBMCs, obtained from culture after CMV antigen stimulation. This sequence joins TRBV3-1 and TRBJ2-2; D is ambiguous. The TCR was taken from a human donor in good health (CMV status not recorded). Some clones in this sample may be carry-over from other donors' samples. As DNA, the CDR3 is TGTGCCAGCAGCCAAGGTCAAGGCAACACCGGGGAGCTGTTTTTT. This gives the protein CASSQGQGNTGELFF.